This T cell receptor (beta chain) was profiled in a study of CD8 T cells in ankylosing spondylitis. Whole-study results and caveats: Researchers reportedly found disease-linked clones significantly enriched in matched ankylosing spondylitis synovial fluid.

Making the TCR beta libraries involved quantitative 5'-RACE with molecular barcodes. One entry per CDR3 protein results from TCRdb running MiXCR on the 5' RACE reads. The table has some 120,000 distinct CDR3 sequences, roughly 13% seen once; the top ten hold 2.5% to 3%. This clonotype occurred once. What it recognizes is unknown. At one of its ends the junction is not consistent with the germline gene, which may arise from a read error. This CDR3 region has 16 residues. The germline CDR1 and CDR2 sequences are DFQATT and SNEGSKA (reference sequence). The chain has TRBV20-1 and TRBJ2-3, with 7 nucleotides matching TRBD2. Material: blood, either unsorted or a sorted T cell fraction (not recorded which). This TCR came from a female donor with ankylosing spondylitis or in good health (not recorded which). The CDR3 DNA reads TGCTGTGCTAGAGGACTAGGGAAGATTTCCACAGATACGCAGTATTTT. Amino acid sequence: CCARGLGKISTDTQYF.